This TCR beta chain is drawn from a study of control samples from healthy donors and cancer patients (TCRdb year 2020). The junction shows trimming of 4 bases on V and 3 bases on J, plus 11 bases between the germline ends. From a lookup of the germline V gene, CDR1 and CDR2 are SGHDT and YYEEEE. The CDR3 starts with the cysteine, ends with the phenylalanine, and has 15 residues. Just CDR3 DNA is preserved here, 45 bases in frame from base 1. Library generation was performed with the immunoSEQ multiplex PCR assay. TCRdb's version of the immuneACCESS table is confined to in-frame rearrangements and falls short of the full clone set. An unresolved V gene accounts for under half of the shortfall where checked; the remainder is of unknown origin. The sample profile shows approximately 100,000 clones; roughly 88% of them were found once. The biggest ten clones account for 13% to 15% of the sample. Comment on this clone: It lacks a known antigen. No much larger clone exists at a distance of one base, and base qualities are not known.

The sequence joins TRBV5-6 to TRBJ1-6, with the D segment identity uncertain. Sequenced material: blood. The sequence derives from a man aged 25 to 45 in good health. CDR3 protein: CASSPKSYYNSPLHF. The nucleotide sequence is given as TGTGCCAGCAGCCCAAAAAGCTACTATAATTCACCCCTCCACTTT.